Detailed here is one TCR beta chain. The sample belongs to a study of blood T cell repertoires in COVID-19. Whole-study context: Samples of COVID-19 (acute and convalescent) were obtained from the United States, Italy and Spain. Nucleic acid was either cDNA or gDNA, and it came from T cells, B-cell-depleted T cells, or PBMCs.

As handled by the study authors: It was from reference gene primer amplification that nucleated cell counts were estimated. Libraries were prepared by immunoSEQ multiplex PCR; TCRdb keeps only in-frame clonotypes and omits some of them. The V and J calls and clone size come from that table; D and trimming were worked out from the DNA. Among approximately 94,000 clones listed, 85% to 90% were seen once. The CDR3 is 14 amino acids. Looked up from germline, CDR1 is LNHDA and CDR2 is SQIVND (reference sequence). V lost 7 bases and J 3 bases, leaving 13 bases between the germline ends. The sequencing sample was made of peripheral blood. This receptor was taken from a human donor in a cohort sampled during active COVID-19. The chain employs TRBV19 and TRBJ2-1; tentatively, D is TRBD1 (6 bases). The CDR3 loop is CASTPRDNYNEQFF. The CDR3 coding sequence is TGTGCCAGTACGCCCCGGGACAACTACAATGAGCAGTTCTTC.